The text below deals with one T cell receptor (beta chain). The data belong to a study of early T cells in non-severe SARS-CoV-2 infection. From the 5' RACE reads, TCRdb called clonotypes with MiXCR, one entry per CDR3 protein. The sample contains 70,000 or so distinct CDR3 sequences, around 10% of which appear only once. The germline V gene has CDR1 SNHLY and CDR2 FYNNEI. This CDR3 has 13 residues. V gave up 6 bases and J gave up 6 bases, with 12 bases separating them. The sequence came from an adult who was a healthcare worker with PCR-confirmed SARS-CoV-2 infection or an uninfected control (not recorded which). The chain joins TRBV2 to TRBJ1-5; a weak D match, TRBD1 (6 bases). Sequences were derived from whole blood, sampled at baseline. Here the CDR3 reads CASRTSGAQPQHF. For the CDR3, the DNA is TGTGCCAGCAGAACGTCGGGGGCTCAGCCCCAGCATTTT.